These 3 T cell receptor beta chains originate from one sample sequenced in a study of T cells in Graves' hyperthyroidism and ophthalmopathy (dated by TCRdb to about 2019). The library was generated by multiplex PCR. TCRdb lists the instrument as Illumina HiSeq 2000. The TCR beta CDR3 regions were amplified from the RNA transcripts. The first round of RT-PCR for the TCR CDR3 was performed with the HTBI primer set and the Qiagen OneStep RT-PCR kit. TCRdb reprocessing: public reads trimmed at Q25 with fastp, clones called with MiXCR, in-frame beta chains kept. Rows are combined by CDR3 protein, so each entry shows the most common genes and DNA. Across this sample there are hundreds of thousands of distinct CDR3 sequences, with more than 14% seen only once. The ten biggest clones cover under 15% of the sample. The material sequenced was blood. These receptors originate from a woman between 45 and 60 years old with Graves' ophthalmopathy.

This chain links TRBV7-3 with TRBJ2-3; D is unclear. Trimming removed 5 bases at V and 6 bases at J, with 9 bases between. This CDR3 is 12 amino acids long. Germline values: CDR1 SGHTA, CDR2 FQGTGA. The DNA of the CDR3 is TGTGCCAGCAGCGCAAATAGGGATACGCAGTATTTT. Residues: CASSANRDTQYF.

Ten or more counts support this clonotype. The chain recombines TRBV5-1 with TRBJ2-1, with 10 nucleotides matching TRBD2. This CDR3 has 14 amino acids. With 0 bases clipped from V and 8 bases from J, the junction kept 2 bases outside the gene matches. CDR1 SGHRS and CDR2 YFSETQ come from the germline V gene. Here the CDR3 reads CASSLALAGDEQFF. CDR3 nucleotides: TGCGCCAGCAGCTTGGCTCTAGCGGGAGATGAGCAGTTCTTC.

Many counts were recorded for this clonotype. For the CDR3, the DNA is TGTGCCAGCAGATCGGACTTGGGGGCCAAAAACATTCAGTACTTC. It yields the protein CASRSDLGAKNIQYF. V is TRBV6-2 or TRBV6-3 and J is TRBJ2-4, with TRBD2 as a possible D gene (5 bases). This CDR3 has 15 residues. V shed 6 bases and J shed 1 base, with 13 bases lying between them. Looked up from germline, CDR1 is MNHEY and CDR2 is SVGEGT.